This paragraph covers one T cell receptor beta chain sequence. Its target is not known. Trimming stripped 5 bases from V and 0 bases from J, with 14 bases between. Per the germline V gene, CDR1 is SGHTA and CDR2 is FQGTGA. The CDR3 is 15 amino acids. Unique molecular identifiers were built into the TCR beta cDNA libraries. From the PCR reads, TCRdb called clonotypes with MiXCR, one entry per CDR3 protein. The table has 650,000 to 850,000 distinct CDR3 sequences, roughly half seen once. These data are taken from a study of post-analysis software for immune sequencing data. Study results and limitations: Patients showed TRBV5-6, TRBV5-1 and TRBV20-1 among a handful of TRBV segments more frequent than in controls.

The source is a girl aged 5 to 17 with multiple sclerosis. The V call is TRBV7-3, the J call TRBJ2-7; possible D gene TRBD2, 6 bases. The sequenced sample was blood. This chain's CDR3 is CASSEGVADSYEQYF. The CDR3 DNA reads TGTGCCAGCAGCGAAGGGGTAGCGGACTCCTACGAGCAGTACTTC.